Below, one TCR beta chain is given with its context. Using immunoSEQ multiplex PCR, the repertoire was profiled, and TCRdb retains in-frame clones only, with some absent. The sample comprises 200,000 to 250,000 clones, about 86% of which are singletons, and around 1.5% rests with the top ten. This sample stems from a study of blood T cell repertoires in COVID-19. As for the study in general: Sites across the United States, Italy and Spain contributed samples from acute and convalescent COVID-19. PBMCs, B-cell-depleted T cells, or T cells were the source of the cDNA or gDNA that made up the material.

The CDR3 is 14 amino acids. The V end was cut by 0 bases, the J end by 6 bases, with 9 bases between. Germline values: CDR1 LGHNA, CDR2 YSLEER. The chain has TRBV4-3 and TRBJ2-1; D is possibly TRBD1 (6 bases). Sequencing was done on a sample of peripheral blood. The receptor was derived from a young man with active or convalescent COVID-19. CDR3 DNA sequence: TGCGCCAGCAGCCAAGATGGACAGTCCAATGAGCAGTTCTTC. Translation: CASSQDGQSNEQFF.